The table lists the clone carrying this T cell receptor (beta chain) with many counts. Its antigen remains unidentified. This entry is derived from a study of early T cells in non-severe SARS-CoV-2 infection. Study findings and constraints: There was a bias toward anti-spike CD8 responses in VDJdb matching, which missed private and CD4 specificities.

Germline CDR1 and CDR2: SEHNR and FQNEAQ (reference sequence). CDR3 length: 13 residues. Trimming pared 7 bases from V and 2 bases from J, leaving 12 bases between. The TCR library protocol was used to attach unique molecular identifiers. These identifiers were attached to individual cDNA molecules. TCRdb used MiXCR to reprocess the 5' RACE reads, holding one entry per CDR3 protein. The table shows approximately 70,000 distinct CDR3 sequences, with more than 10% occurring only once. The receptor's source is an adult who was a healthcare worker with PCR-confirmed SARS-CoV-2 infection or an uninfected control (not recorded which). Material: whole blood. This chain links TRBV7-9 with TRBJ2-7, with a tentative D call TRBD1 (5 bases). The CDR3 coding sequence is TGTGCCAGCAACGAAGGGGCCCCCTACGAGCAGTACTTC. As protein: CASNEGAPYEQYF.